The table lists the clone carrying this T cell receptor (beta chain) with a few counts. Antigen unknown. The source of the sample is a study of T cells after yellow fever vaccination. About the study: Libraries from low-cell-number fractions were prepared with the SMART-Seq v4 Ultra Low Input RNA kit. Study conclusions and caveats: Clones that expanded after primary vaccination mostly reappeared after the booster (roughly 97% CD4, 88% CD8).

TCRdb itself ran the 5' RACE reads through MiXCR, one entry per CDR3 protein. Of roughly 49,000 distinct CDR3 sequences in the sample, around 7% were seen once. Germline CDR1 and CDR2: DFQATT and SNEGSKA (reference sequence). The V end was cut by 4 bases, the J end by 0 bases, with 13 bases between. The CDR3 sequence is 15 residues long. The sample in question was CD8+ T cells sorted from PBMCs, obtained roughly 14 days after the first yellow fever vaccination. The genes are TRBV20-1 and TRBJ2-1, with D possibly being TRBD2 (6 bases). This receptor was obtained from a man aged 18-30 years who received the YFV17D yellow fever vaccine. The CDR3 reads CSAIPGTYSYNEQFF. The CDR3 DNA sequence: TGCAGTGCTATTCCCGGGACTTACTCCTACAATGAGCAGTTCTTC.